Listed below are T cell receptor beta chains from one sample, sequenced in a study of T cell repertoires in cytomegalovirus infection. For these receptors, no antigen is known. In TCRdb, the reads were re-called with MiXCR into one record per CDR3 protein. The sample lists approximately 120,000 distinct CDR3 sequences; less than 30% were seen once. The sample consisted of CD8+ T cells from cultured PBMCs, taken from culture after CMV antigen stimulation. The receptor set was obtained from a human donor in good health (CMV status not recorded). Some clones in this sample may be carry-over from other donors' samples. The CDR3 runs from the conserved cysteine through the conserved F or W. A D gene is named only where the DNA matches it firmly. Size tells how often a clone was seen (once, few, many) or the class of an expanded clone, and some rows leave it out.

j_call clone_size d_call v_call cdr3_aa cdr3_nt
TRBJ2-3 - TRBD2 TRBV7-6 CASSLASGEPHSTDTQYF TGTGCCAGCAGCCTTGCTAGCGGAGAACCCCACAGCACAGATACGCAGTATTTT
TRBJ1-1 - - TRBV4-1 CASRWTAMNTEAFF TGCGCCAGCAGGTGGACAGCCATGAACACTGAAGCTTTCTTT
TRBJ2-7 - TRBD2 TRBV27 CASSLPPSGGRIDEQYF TGTGCCAGCAGTTTACCTCCCAGCGGGGGGCGTATCGACGAGCAGTACTTC
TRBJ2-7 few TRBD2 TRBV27 CASSPGGSPSYEQYF TGTGCCAGCAGTCCGGGGGGTTCCCCCTCCTACGAGCAGTACTTC
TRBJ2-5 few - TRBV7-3 CASSAGTTGETQYF TGTGCCAGCAGCGCCGGGACCACCGGGGAGACCCAGTACTTC
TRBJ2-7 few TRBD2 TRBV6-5 CASRPSGSGGIEQYF TGTGCCAGCAGACCAAGCGGAAGCGGGGGAATCGAGCAGTACTTC
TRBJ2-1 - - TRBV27 CASSLGAALDEQFF TGTGCCAGCAGTTTAGGCGCAGCCTTGGATGAGCAGTTCTTC
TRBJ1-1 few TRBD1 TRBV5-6 CASSLSGGHTEAFF TGTGCCAGCAGCCTGTCAGGGGGCCACACTGAAGCTTTCTTT
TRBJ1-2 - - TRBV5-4 CASRPGVDDGYTF TGTGCCAGCAGGCCGGGGGTCGACGATGGCTACACCTTC
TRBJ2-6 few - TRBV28 CASSFGISGANVLTF TGTGCCAGCAGTTTTGGTATCTCTGGGGCCAACGTCCTGACTTTC
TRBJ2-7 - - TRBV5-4 CASSFPTYSSYEQYF TGTGCCAGCAGCTTTCCAACTTATTCCTCCTACGAGCAGTACTTC